This TCR beta chain was retrieved from a study of T cell responses to AZD1222 COVID-19 vaccine. Overall study: Investigators merged groups given second doses at roughly 4 or roughly 12 weeks. General study results and limits: Nearly half of spike-specific TCRs reportedly target unmutated variant regions.

The repertoire was sequenced with immunoSEQ multiplex PCR; TCRdb's copy has only in-frame clones and lacks some. This table holds fewer than 150,000 clones, 93% found once. There are 15 residues in the CDR3. The germline V gene has CDR1 GTSNPN and CDR2 SVGIG (reference sequence). Trimming shortened V by 5 bases and J by 2 bases, and 13 bases separated the two germline ends. Remarks on this clone: Its specificity is not known.

The input for sequencing was peripheral blood, taken on day 0 of AZD1222 vaccination. The receptor's source is an adult in good health. The J gene is TRBJ2-6, the V gene TRBV30; D perhaps matches TRBD2 (5 bases). The DNA for the CDR3 is TGTGCCTGGGGAAGGGTCGGGACTGGGGCCAACGTCCTGACTTTC. Translating gives CAWGRVGTGANVLTF.